This is a list of T cell receptor beta chains from one sample in a study of blood T cell repertoires in COVID-19. TCRdb's copy holds only in-frame clones and misses some; the assay was immunoSEQ multiplex PCR. The sample lists under 200,000 clones, around 83% occurring once. The sample consisted of peripheral blood. The source of these receptors is a woman aged 55 to 70 with COVID-19, enrolled during active disease. The CDR3 runs from the conserved cysteine through the conserved F or W. The D gene is left open where the match is weak. A row's size may be missing; if present it is once, few, many or a size class.

v_gene: TRBV20-1; abundance: -; j_gene: TRBJ2-4; len: 14; d_gene: -; CDR3nt: TGCAGTGCTAGTCGTTCAACAGGCCAGAACATTCAGTACTTC; CDR3aa: CSASRSTGQNIQYF
v_gene: TRBV18; abundance: -; j_gene: TRBJ1-1; len: 14; d_gene: -; CDR3nt: TGTGCCAGCTCACCACGGAGTACGAACACTGAAGCTTTCTTT; CDR3aa: CASSPRSTNTEAFF
v_gene: TRBV5-1; abundance: few; j_gene: TRBJ2-5; len: 16; d_gene: TRBD2; CDR3nt: TGCGCCAGCAGAAAAGGGACTAGCCAGTACCAAGAGACCCAGTACTTC; CDR3aa: CASRKGTSQYQETQYF
v_gene: TRBV7-6; abundance: once; j_gene: TRBJ2-1; len: 15; d_gene: -; CDR3nt: TGTGCCAGCAGCTTAGGATTGGCGGCTACCGATGAGCAGTTCTTC; CDR3aa: CASSLGLAATDEQFF
v_gene: TRBV19; abundance: -; j_gene: TRBJ1-2; len: 13; d_gene: TRBD1; CDR3nt: TGTGCCACCCGGACAGGGTCTAACTATGGCTACACCTTC; CDR3aa: CATRTGSNYGYTF
v_gene: TRBV4-2; abundance: -; j_gene: TRBJ2-5; len: 16; d_gene: -; CDR3nt: TGTGCCAGCAGCCAAGTTTTTGGACACCCTGAGGAGACCCAGTACTTC; CDR3aa: CASSQVFGHPEETQYF
v_gene: TRBV5-6; abundance: -; j_gene: TRBJ1-1; len: 14; d_gene: -; CDR3nt: TGTGCCAGCAACCCCAGCTTCAGGGTACCTGAAGCTTTCTTT; CDR3aa: CASNPSFRVPEAFF
v_gene: TRBV5-4; abundance: -; j_gene: TRBJ1-3; len: 16; d_gene: TRBD1; CDR3nt: TGTGCCAGCAGCTTTGGACAGGGCATAGCTGGAAACACCATATATTTT; CDR3aa: CASSFGQGIAGNTIYF
v_gene: TRBV5-1; abundance: -; j_gene: TRBJ2-1; len: 14; d_gene: -; CDR3nt: TGCGCCAGCAGCTTGGGCCAGGGATACAATGAGCAGTTCTTC; CDR3aa: CASSLGQGYNEQFF
v_gene: TRBV18; abundance: many; j_gene: TRBJ1-4; len: 16; d_gene: -; CDR3nt: TGTGCCAGCTCACCACCCGGCAGGGCAACTAATGAAAAACTGTTTTTT; CDR3aa: CASSPPGRATNEKLFF
v_gene: TRBV4-2; abundance: -; j_gene: TRBJ1-5; len: 17; d_gene: -; CDR3nt: TGTGCCAGCAGCCAAGATTGGGGGGGTGGAAGCAATCAGCCCCAGCATTTT; CDR3aa: CASSQDWGGGSNQPQHF
v_gene: TRBV30; abundance: -; j_gene: TRBJ1-2; len: 14; d_gene: -; CDR3nt: TGTGCCTGGACGAAGGGACTTTCTAACTATGGCTACACCTTC; CDR3aa: CAWTKGLSNYGYTF
v_gene: TRBV3-1/TRBV3-2; abundance: -; j_gene: TRBJ1-1; len: 12; d_gene: TRBD1; CDR3nt: TGTGCCAGCAGCCGGGGACAGGGAGTGGCTTTCTTT; CDR3aa: CASSRGQGVAFF
v_gene: TRBV9; abundance: -; j_gene: TRBJ1-4; len: 15; d_gene: TRBD1; CDR3nt: TGTGCCAGCAGCCTTCAGGGGGCTCCCAATGAAAAACTGTTTTTT; CDR3aa: CASSLQGAPNEKLFF
v_gene: TRBV6-6; abundance: -; j_gene: TRBJ1-6; len: 16; d_gene: TRBD1; CDR3nt: TGTGCCAGCAGGGGACAGGGGAGCTCCTATAATTCACCCCTCCACTTT; CDR3aa: CASRGQGSSYNSPLHF
v_gene: TRBV6-5; abundance: -; j_gene: TRBJ1-5; len: 15; d_gene: -; CDR3nt: TGTGCCAGCAGTCGAGACAGGACCGATAATCAGCCCCAGCATTTT; CDR3aa: CASSRDRTDNQPQHF
v_gene: TRBV18; abundance: -; j_gene: TRBJ1-1; len: 13; d_gene: -; CDR3nt: TGTGCCAGCTCACTCAACGGGGACACTGAAGCTTTCTTT; CDR3aa: CASSLNGDTEAFF
v_gene: TRBV10-2; abundance: few; j_gene: TRBJ1-5; len: 16; d_gene: -; CDR3nt: TGCGCCAGCAGTGAGTCGGCGGGACCGATCAATCAGCCCCAGCATTTT; CDR3aa: CASSESAGPINQPQHF
v_gene: TRBV5-1; abundance: few; j_gene: TRBJ2-1; len: 15; d_gene: TRBD2; CDR3nt: TGCGCCAGCAGCCTGGAAGGACTAGCGGGAAATGAGCAGTTCTTC; CDR3aa: CASSLEGLAGNEQFF
v_gene: TRBV6-5; abundance: -; j_gene: TRBJ1-1; len: 15; d_gene: -; CDR3nt: TGTGCCAGCAGACCCCCGAGACAGCTAAACACTGAAGCTTTCTTT; CDR3aa: CASRPPRQLNTEAFF
v_gene: TRBV7-9; abundance: -; j_gene: TRBJ2-1; len: 17; d_gene: TRBD2; CDR3nt: TGTGCCAGCAGCACATGGACTAGCGGGAGGGCCTACAATGAGCAGTTCTTC; CDR3aa: CASSTWTSGRAYNEQFF
v_gene: TRBV7-9; abundance: -; j_gene: TRBJ1-6; len: 16; d_gene: -; CDR3nt: TGTGCCAGCAGCTTATCCGCGCCCTCCTATAATTCACCCCTCCACTTT; CDR3aa: CASSLSAPSYNSPLHF
v_gene: TRBV19; abundance: -; j_gene: TRBJ1-1; len: 17; d_gene: -; CDR3nt: TGTGCCAGTAGTATGAATTCCGATCAGGGAGGGGGCACTGAAGCTTTCTTT; CDR3aa: CASSMNSDQGGGTEAFF